This TCR beta chain was identified during a study of T cells in Graves' hyperthyroidism and ophthalmopathy. Details on this clonotype: As yet, its antigen is unknown.

Amplification of TCR beta CDR3 regions was performed using RNA transcripts as template. Researchers ran a first-round RT-PCR on the TCR CDR3 using the HTBI primer set. TCRdb recomputed calls from the multiplex PCR reads with MiXCR, one row per CDR3 protein. The sample lists around 480,000 distinct CDR3 sequences, over 13% occurring once. General observations from the study: A model using 13 V-J features told ophthalmopathy apart from stable hyperthyroidism.

The definition of stable Graves' hyperthyroidism was no ophthalmopathy progression within 18 months. Newly diagnosed hyperthyroidism, duration under 2 months, in patients aged 18 to 65. Per germline, CDR1 SGHRS and CDR2 YFSETQ. The CDR3 covers 13 residues. The ends were cut back, 4 bases at V and 8 bases at J, with 12 bases in the middle. The chain employs TRBV5-1 and TRBJ2-2, with unresolved D. Sequencing was done on a sample of blood. The clonotype originates from a woman aged 18-29 years with Graves' hyperthyroidism. The CDR3 is CASSALRSGELFF. The CDR3 nucleotides are TGCGCCAGCAGCGCATTGCGTTCGGGGGAGCTGTTTTTT.